This T cell receptor beta chain was captured in a study of technical replicates of blood from a few donors (TCRdb year 2017). Preparation of the library involved the immunoSEQ multiplex PCR assay. TCRdb took this table from immuneACCESS and kept in-frame rearrangements with V and J called. Such tables lack part of the clones; where checked against another copy, unresolved V genes explain under half of the gap, and the rest is unexplained. Within this sample are under 85,000 clones, with around 97% of them counted one time only. 0.15% to 0.2% of the sample is in the top ten clones. Worth noting for this clone: Its antigen has not been determined. The input lacks base qualities; no much larger clone sits a single base away.

Per the germline V gene, SGHDT is the CDR1 and YYEEEE is the CDR2. From its cysteine to its phenylalanine, the CDR3 spans 14 amino acids. Only CDR3 DNA remains: 42 bases, in frame from the first base. Germline trimming: 2 bases from V, 2 bases from J; junction bases outside gene matches: 2. Sequenced material: T cells isolated from PBMCs. The chain employs TRBV5-6 and TRBJ2-7, with TRBD1 matching 9 junction bases. The clonotype comes from a human donor in good health. The CDR3 has the sequence CASSFRQGAYEQYF. The sequenced DNA: TGTGCCAGCAGCTTTCGACAGGGGGCCTACGAGCAGTACTTC.